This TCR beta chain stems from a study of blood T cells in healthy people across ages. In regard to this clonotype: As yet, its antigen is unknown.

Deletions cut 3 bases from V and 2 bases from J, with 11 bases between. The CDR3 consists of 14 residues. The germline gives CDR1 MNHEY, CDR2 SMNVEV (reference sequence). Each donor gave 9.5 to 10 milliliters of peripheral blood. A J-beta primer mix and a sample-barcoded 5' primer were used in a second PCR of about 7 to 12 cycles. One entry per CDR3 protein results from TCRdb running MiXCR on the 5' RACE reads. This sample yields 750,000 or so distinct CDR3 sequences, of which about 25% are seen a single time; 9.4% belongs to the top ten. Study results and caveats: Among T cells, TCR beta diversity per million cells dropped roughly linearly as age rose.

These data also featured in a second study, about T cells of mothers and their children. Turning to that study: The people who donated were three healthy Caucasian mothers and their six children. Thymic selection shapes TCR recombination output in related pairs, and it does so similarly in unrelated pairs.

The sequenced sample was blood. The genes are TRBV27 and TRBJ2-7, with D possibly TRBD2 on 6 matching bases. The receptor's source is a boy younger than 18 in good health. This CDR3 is CASSLEGLPYEQYF. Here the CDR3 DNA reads TGTGCCAGCAGTTTGGAGGGATTACCCTACGAGCAGTACTTC.